This paragraph covers one T cell receptor beta chain sequence. No antigen is known for it. This record belongs to a study of Ad26.COV2.S vaccination and SARS-CoV-2 variants. Across the study: Donor got 5x10^10 or 1x10^11 viral particles of Ad26.COV2.S. General study results and limits: Breadth of non-spike TCRs did not differ between vaccinees and placebo recipients. Vaccine recipients had higher spike-specific TCR breadth than placebo recipients.

Assay used: immunoSEQ multiplex PCR; TCRdb lists only in-frame clones, some missing. The table has about 460,000 clones, roughly nine tenths seen once. This sample's treatment: roughly 20 received Ad26.COV2.S at low or high dose, single or two shots; several received placebo; per-sample allocation not given. On day 63 after the first injection, vaccine and placebo recipients gave samples. V was clipped by 1 base and J by 4 bases, with 11 bases between them. The V gene's germline CDR1 is SGDLS and CDR2 YYNGEE. The CDR3 contains 14 residues. The sequence came from a person aged 18-60 years who received the Ad26.COV2.S COVID-19 vaccine or a placebo. This specimen was peripheral blood, taken in a trial of Ad26.COV2.S vaccine versus placebo. V gene TRBV9 combines with J gene TRBJ1-2; D unclear. The CDR3 here is CASSVRGAPYGYTF. DNA for the CDR3: TGTGCCAGCAGCGTAAGAGGAGCCCCCTATGGCTACACCTTC.